Presented here are 7 T cell receptor beta chains from one specimen sequenced in a study of technical replicates of blood from a few donors (dated by TCRdb to the late 2010s). Receptor amplification or capture employed the immunoSEQ multiplex PCR assay. Not all clones reach the TCRdb copy of this immuneACCESS table, which keeps in-frame sequences only. Checked studies attribute under half of the gap to unresolved V genes and leave the rest unexplained. This sample has some 70,000 clones in its table, and approximately 90% of those were observed once. The biggest ten clones account for 0.3% to 0.4% of the sample. The sample taken for sequencing was T cells isolated from PBMCs. Receptor source: a human donor in good health.

This clone has only one observation. This chain joins TRBV7-2 and TRBJ2-1; TRBD2 is a possible D gene (6 bases). Germline V lookup: CDR1 SGHTA, CDR2 FQGNSA. The CDR3 has 13 amino acids. V gave up 5 bases and J gave up 9 bases, with 14 bases separating them. CDR3 in DNA: TGTGCCAGCAGCAACAGGAGGGCCGCTGAGCAGTTCTTC. This sequence encodes CASSNRRAAEQFF.

The genes are TRBV18 and TRBJ2-3, with 7 bases aligning to TRBD1. The trim removed 4 bases at V and 2 bases at J, leaving 6 bases unmatched. There are 15 residues in the CDR3. Per germline, CDR1 KGHSH and CDR2 LQKENI. CDR3 DNA sequence: TGTGCCAGCTCACTACAGGGGCGACCCACAGATACGCAGTATTTT. Protein sequence: CASSLQGRPTDTQYF.

The genes are TRBV5-1 and TRBJ2-5; TRBD2 matches 7 bases. Trimming at V came to 0 bases and at J to 2 bases, leaving 1 base not matched to a gene. CDR3 length equals 14 residues. Germline CDR1 and CDR2: SGHRS and YFSETQ. In DNA form, the CDR3 reads TGCGCCAGCAGCTTGGTGGGGGGGCAAGAGACCCAGTACTTC. It specifies CASSLVGGQETQYF.

This chain uses TRBV28 with TRBJ2-7, with a weak D call TRBD2 (5 bases). The CDR3 length is 14 residues. V was pared by 6 bases and J by 4 bases, with 16 bases between. CDR1 MDHEN and CDR2 SYDVKM come from the germline V gene. The CDR3 DNA sequence: TGTGCCAGCAGGAGGACTCCGCTGGCGTACGAGCAGTACTTC. This encodes CASRRTPLAYEQYF.

The chain couples TRBV7-2 to TRBJ2-3; perhaps TRBD2 as D (6 bases). The CDR3 totals 14 residues. Germline loops: CDR1 SGHTA, CDR2 FQGNSA. Trimming left V 5 bases short and J 5 bases short, with 14 bases between. The CDR3 DNA reads as TGTGCCAGCAGCCCGAGATGGGACTTAGATACGCAGTATTTT. Protein: CASSPRWDLDTQYF.

The chain is built from TRBV7-3 and TRBJ1-2; tentative D call: TRBD1 (6 bases). The CDR3 runs 13 residues. V dropped 4 bases and J dropped 2 bases, with 8 bases sitting between them. CDR1 and CDR2 (germline): SGHTA, FQGTGA. Here the CDR3 DNA reads TGTGCCAGCAGCTACGGACAGAACTATGGCTACACCTTC. Translation: CASSYGQNYGYTF.

With respect to this clone: The junction departs from the called germline gene at one end, perhaps through a read error. The chain couples TRBV6-5 to TRBJ1-5, with D tentatively TRBD1 (6 bases). The germline CDR1 and CDR2 sequences are MNHEY and SVGAGI. The CDR3 consists of 15 residues. For the CDR3, the DNA is TGTGCCAGCAGTCACTCTACAGGGAAGGAACAGCCCCAGCATTTT. Protein product: CASSHSTGKEQPQHF.